One and the same sample provided the 2 T cell receptor beta chains below, sequenced in a study of CD4 T cells in relation to SARS-CoV-2 and coronaviruses. Using immunoSEQ multiplex PCR, the repertoire was profiled, and TCRdb retains in-frame clones only, with some absent. The sample lists about 41,000 clones, around 82% occurring once. Their antigen targets remain unknown. Sequencing was done on a sample of naive CD4+ T cells from PBMCs, cultured in vitro. Subset in this sample: naive CD4+ T cells isolated by negative enrichment. The source of these receptors is an adult with COVID-19.

Notes on this clone: Germline and junction disagree at one end, which may indicate a read error. The chain employs TRBV11-2 and TRBJ1-4; no definite D call. Germline CDR1 and CDR2: SGHAT and FQNNGV. CDR3 length: 13 amino acids. CDR3 sequence (DNA): TGTGCCAGCAGCCTAGAGTATGGCGAAAAACTGTTTTTT. Protein: CASSLEYGEKLFF.

The V call is TRBV4-2, the J call TRBJ2-1; the match to TRBD2 covers 7 bases. The CDR3 is 14 amino acids. Germline V gene lookup returns CDR1 LGHNA and CDR2 YNFKEQ. The ends lost 8 bases at V and 4 bases at J; junction bases unmatched: 8. In DNA form, the CDR3 reads TGTGCCAGCCGCGGGAGAGGGGCATACAATGAGCAGTTCTTC. Translating it yields CASRGRGAYNEQFF.